One sample yielded the 25 T cell receptor beta chains listed below, sequenced in a study of Tregs in tolerant kidney transplant recipients. Mixed chimerism was transient after nonmyeloablative marrow transplants from related graft donors. The table came from immunoSEQ multiplex PCR; TCRdb's copy has only in-frame clones and leaves some out. This listing includes approximately 13,000 clones. The sequenced sample was CD8+ T cells from blood (PBMCs), obtained 6 months after the transplant. The receptors were gathered from a human patient who received a combined kidney and bone marrow transplant. Some T cells may be the graft donor's.

Regarding this clone: The read terminates 3 residues before the CDR3 end, so the remaining end is supplied by the germline J gene. The rearrangement uses TRBV9 and TRBJ2-2, with 12 bases identical to TRBD2. The CDR3 has 16 amino acids. Trimming took 0 bases from V and 10 from J; bases not matched to a gene: 7. Germline V gene lookup returns CDR1 SGDLS and CDR2 YYNGEE. Incomplete CDR3 DNA: TGTGCCAGCAGCGTAGCGACTAGCGGGAGTTTCGAGGAG. Protein: CASSVATSGSFEE. The full-length CDR3 reads as CASSVATSGSFEELFF.

Details on this clone: The CDR3 extends 3 residues past the end of the read, so its final part is completed from the germline J gene. V gene TRBV30 combines with J gene TRBJ1-2; 7 bases agree with TRBD1. Trimming removed 0 bases from V and 4 bases from J; junction bases left unmatched: 5. The germline gives CDR1 GTSNPN, CDR2 SVGIG (reference sequence). The CDR3 runs to 14 residues. The sequenced CDR3 bases are TGTGCCTGGAGTGTGGGCAGGGGGGCCTATGGC. Encoded protein: CAWSVGRGAYG. The CDR3 in full is CAWSVGRGAYGYTF.

As to this clone: The sequence runs out 3 residues before the end of the CDR3; the remainder is reconstructed from the germline J gene. This chain uses TRBV7-6 with TRBJ1-2, with 7 nucleotides matching TRBD1. This CDR3 has 14 residues. The germline V gene encodes CDR1 SGHVS and CDR2 FNYEAQ. Trimming took 4 bases from V and 3 from J; bases not matched to a gene: 5. The CDR3 loop is CASSSHRGDYGYTF. The CDR3 bases that were read are TGTGCCAGCAGCTCTCACAGGGGCGACTATGGC.

This CDR3 is CASSGLDRAPYEQYF. The part of the CDR3 DNA that was read is TGTGCCAGCAGTGGTCTGGACAGGGCGCCCTACGAG. The rearrangement links TRBV2 to TRBJ2-7, with TRBD1 matching over 8 bases. The read ends 3 residues early relative to the CDR3; the germline J gene fills the gap. The germline gives CDR1 SNHLY, CDR2 FYNNEI. The CDR3 sequence is 15 residues long. After removal of 4 bases from V and 2 bases from J, the junction contained 7 bases not matched to a gene.

Concerning this clone: The read falls 3 residues short of the CDR3 end, and the missing part is taken from the germline J gene. The V call is TRBV10-1, the J call TRBJ2-3, with D possibly TRBD2 on 5 matching bases. Germline-derived CDR1 and CDR2 are WNHNN and SYGVQD (reference sequence). The CDR3 sequence is 15 residues long. Trimming cost V 0 bases and J 2 bases, with 9 bases left between them. CDR3 amino acids: CASSESPSFTDTQYF. The part of the CDR3 DNA that was read is TGCGCCAGCAGTGAGTCCCCTAGCTTCACAGATACG.

To note about this clone: The observed sequence ends 3 residues before the CDR3 terminus, with the missing tail filled in from the germline J gene. The chain is built from TRBV7-8 and TRBJ1-1, with unresolved D. The germline gives CDR1 SGHVS, CDR2 FQNEAQ. The CDR3 contains 14 residues. Trimming shortened V by 0 bases and J by 0 bases, and 5 bases separated the two germline ends. The CDR3 loop is CASSLARMNTEAFF. The sequenced part of the CDR3 DNA is TGTGCCAGCAGCTTAGCCAGGATGAACACTGAA.

As regards this clone: The CDR3 goes on 3 residues after the read ends, and that part is filled in from the germline J gene. V gene TRBV5-1 combines with J gene TRBJ2-2, with TRBD1 as a possible D gene (6 bases). The CDR3 runs 14 residues. Germline CDR1 reads SGHRS; CDR2 reads YFSETQ. Trimming pared 2 bases from V and 4 bases from J, leaving 9 bases between. The sequenced CDR3 bases are TGCGCCAGCAGCTTACTAGGGGGCACCGGGGAG. This encodes CASSLLGGTGE. The CDR3, in full, reads CASSLLGGTGELFF.

With regard to this clone: The read terminates 3 residues before the CDR3 end, so the remaining end is supplied by the germline J gene. V is TRBV27 and J is TRBJ2-3; 10 nucleotides align to TRBD2. V lost 3 bases, J lost 2 bases, and 5 bases stayed unmatched. Germline V gives CDR1 MNHEY, CDR2 SMNVEV (reference sequence). The CDR3 extends over 16 amino acids. CDR3 sequence: CASSFRLAGHTDTQYF. Incomplete CDR3 DNA: TGTGCCAGCAGTTTCAGACTAGCGGGCCACACAGATACG.

Worth noting for this clone: The read ends 3 residues shy of where the CDR3 ends; the end is completed using the germline J gene. This chain uses TRBV5-1 with TRBJ2-7; D not resolved. CDR3 length: 11 residues. V was trimmed by 9 bases and J by 1 base, leaving 8 bases between them. Germline CDR1 and CDR2: SGHRS and YFSETQ. The CDR3 sequence is CATSNSYEQYF. The sequenced part of the CDR3 DNA is TGCGCCACCAGTAATTCCTACGAG.

A remark on this clone: At one of its ends the junction is not consistent with the germline gene, which may arise from a read error. The read stops 3 residues short of the end of the CDR3; the missing end is completed from the germline J gene. The chain joins TRBV7-6 to TRBJ2-7; maybe TRBD1 (7 bases). The CDR3 sequence is 16 residues long. Per the germline V gene, CDR1 is SGHVS and CDR2 is FNYEAQ. CDR3 loop: CASILAEGRGDYEQYF. CDR3 bases read: TGTGCCAGCATCTTAGCGGAGGGCAGGGGGGACTACGAG.

Concerning this clone itself: An end of the junction differs from the germline gene, which may be a read error. The read halts 3 residues ahead of the CDR3 end, with the missing end drawn from the germline J gene. The rearrangement links TRBV13 to TRBJ2-5; perhaps TRBD2 as D (6 bases). In germline, CDR1 is PRHDT, CDR2 FYEKMQ (reference sequence). This CDR3 spans 16 amino acids. The CDR3 DNA, read in part, is TGTGCCAGCACCTTATCAGGTTCGGGGGTGAGAGAGACC. Its translation is CASTLSGSGVRET. The complete CDR3 sequence is CASTLSGSGVRETQYF.

Here the CDR3 reads CASSTEQYMNTEAFF. Partial CDR3 DNA: TGTGCCAGCAGTACTGAACAGTACATGAACACTGAA. The rearrangement links TRBV6-2 or TRBV6-3 to TRBJ1-1; D uncertain. The CDR3 goes on 3 residues after the read ends, and that part is filled in from the germline J gene. Germline-derived CDR1 and CDR2 are MNHEY and SVGEGT. V was trimmed by 5 bases and J by 0 bases, leaving 13 bases between them. The CDR3 is 15 residues long.

As to this clone: The germline gene is not matched at one end of the junction; a read error may be the cause. The read stops 3 residues short of the end of the CDR3; the missing end is completed from the germline J gene. The chain carries TRBV7-9 and TRBJ1-5; D may be TRBD1 (6 bases). The CDR3 spans 15 residues. Germline lookup yields CDR1 SEHNR and CDR2 FQNEAQ (reference sequence). CDR3 protein: CATSPGHEGDQPQHF. The part of the CDR3 DNA that was read is TGTGCCACCAGCCCCGGACATGAGGGGGATCAGCCC. The entire variable domain, with the rest obtained from reference TRBV7-9 and TRBJ1-5, is as follows: DTGVSQNPRHKITKRGQNVTFRCDPISEHNRLYWYRQTLGQGPEFLTYFQNEAQLEKSRLLSDRFSAERPKGSFSTLEIQRTEQGDSAMYLCATSPGHEGDQPQHFGDGTRLSIL.

With regard to this clone: The read gets to within 3 residues of the CDR3 end, and the germline J gene fills in the rest. The J gene is TRBJ1-2, the V gene TRBV7-9; D is perhaps TRBD1 (5 bases). The CDR3 is made up of 14 amino acids. Germline V gives CDR1 SEHNR, CDR2 FQNEAQ (reference sequence). The CDR3 sequence: CASSPASASGDYTF. CDR3 bases read: TGTGCCAGCAGCCCGGCCTCAGCGTCGGGGGAC.

This clone is labeled medium-sized based on frequency. The missing CDR3 end, 3 residues past where the read stops, is filled in from the germline J gene. The V call is TRBV29-1, the J call TRBJ2-5; a weak D match, TRBD2 (5 bases). V was cut by 8 bases and J by 1 base, with 14 bases left in between. This CDR3 has 13 amino acids. Germline V gene lookup returns CDR1 SQVTM and CDR2 ANQGSEA. Incomplete CDR3 DNA: TGCAGCTCATCCCGGACTGTCCAAGAGACC. This sequence encodes CSSSRTVQET. The complete CDR3 protein is CSSSRTVQETQYF.

Of note for this clone: The read ends 3 residues before the CDR3 terminus; that terminus is restored from the germline J gene. This rearrangement joins TRBV13 to TRBJ1-5; D is possibly TRBD1 (6 bases). Trimming shortened V by 2 bases and J by 6 bases, and 11 bases separated the two germline ends. The germline V gene encodes CDR1 PRHDT and CDR2 FYEKMQ (reference sequence). The CDR3 totals 14 residues. CDR3 DNA, as far as it was read: TGTGCCAGCAGCTTAAAGGGGGAAATTCAGCCC. Translating it yields CASSLKGEIQP. The complete CDR3 sequence is CASSLKGEIQPQHF.

The chain's CDR3 is CASSWGLAGASSYEQYF. The sequenced CDR3 bases are TGTGCCAGCAGTTGGGGACTAGCGGGGGCGAGCTCCTACGAG. This sequence joins TRBV6-2 or TRBV6-3 and TRBJ2-7; 14 bases are a match to TRBD2. From the germline J gene comes the end of the CDR3, since the read stops 3 residues before it. After removal of 4 bases from V and 0 bases from J, the junction contained 5 bases not matched to a gene. Looked up from germline, CDR1 is MNHEY and CDR2 is SVGEGT. The CDR3 contains 17 residues.

For this clone: The DNA ends 3 residues before the CDR3 does, and the rest of the CDR3 is filled in from the germline J gene. The chain recombines TRBV14 with TRBJ2-6; TRBD1 is a possible D gene (5 bases). CDR3 length equals 16 residues. Germline lookup yields CDR1 SGHDN and CDR2 FVKESK. Trimming removed 0 bases at V and 4 bases at J, with 10 bases between. The CDR3 DNA, read in part, is TGTGCCAGCAGCCAAGAAGGGGCCTGGGGGGCCAACGTC. Its translation: CASSQEGAWGANV. The CDR3, in full, reads CASSQEGAWGANVLTF.

As concerns this clone: The read ends 3 residues early relative to the CDR3; the germline J gene fills the gap. The chain couples TRBV19 to TRBJ1-5, with D hard to call. Trimming left V 7 bases short and J 1 base short, with 11 bases between. The length of the CDR3 is 14 residues. Germline V gene data show CDR1 as LNHDA and CDR2 as SQIVND (reference sequence). The CDR3: CASKPVVSNQPQHF. The DNA read from the CDR3 is TGTGCCAGTAAGCCGGTAGTAAGCAATCAGCCC.

The CDR3 is CASRGTGTVPLNYGYTF. The sequenced part of the CDR3 DNA is TGCGCCAGCAGGGGGACCGGGACAGTACCACTTAACTATGGC. V usage is TRBV5-1 and J usage is TRBJ1-2; 7 nucleotides align to TRBD1. The missing CDR3 end, 3 residues past where the read stops, is filled in from the germline J gene. Trimming took 5 bases from V and 1 from J; bases not matched to a gene: 14. This CDR3 region has 17 residues. Germline V lookup: CDR1 SGHRS, CDR2 YFSETQ. Looking up the rest from reference TRBV5-1 and TRBJ1-2 gives the full variable domain: KAGVTQTPRYLIKTRGQQVTLSCSPISGHRSVSWYQQTPGQGLQFLFEYFSETQRNKGNFPGRFSGRQFSNSRSEMNVSTLELGDSALYLCASRGTGTVPLNYGYTFGSGTRLTVV.

Turning to this clone: The CDR3 end is not reached by the read, which stops 3 residues before it; the germline J gene fills it in. The V call is TRBV2, the J call TRBJ2-2, with D tentatively TRBD2 (5 bases). The CDR3 has 13 amino acids. Germline CDR1 is SNHLY and CDR2 is FYNNEI. The V gene lost 3 bases and the J gene lost 7 bases, with 9 bases spanning the gap. Incomplete CDR3 DNA: TGTGCCAGCAGTGAGGACTGGGGCGGGGAG. It yields the protein CASSEDWGGE. The CDR3 reads in full as CASSEDWGGELFF.

For this clone: The read finishes 3 residues shy of the CDR3 end, and the germline J gene is used to complete it. This chain joins TRBV19 and TRBJ1-4, with 12 bases fitting TRBD1. The CDR3 totals 18 residues. Germline CDR1 is LNHDA and CDR2 is SQIVND (reference sequence). The ends lost 9 bases at V and 4 bases at J; junction bases unmatched: 15. The sequenced part of the CDR3 DNA is TGTGCCAGAGTCATCGGGACAGGGGGCGGGGGGTATAATGAAAAA. It translates to CARVIGTGGGGYNEK. In full, the CDR3 reads CARVIGTGGGGYNEKLFF.

The CDR3 sequence: CAIKTPSTDTQYF. Incomplete CDR3 DNA: TGTGCCATCAAAACTCCGAGCACAGATACG. The chain recombines TRBV10-3 with TRBJ2-3; D not resolved. The CDR3 end lies 3 residues beyond the end of the read and is filled in from the germline J gene. V lost 7 bases and J lost 0, with 8 bases in between. From germline, CDR1 is ENHRY and CDR2 SYGVKD. The CDR3 runs to 13 residues.

Note on this clone: The CDR3 goes on 3 residues after the read ends, and that part is filled in from the germline J gene. This chain uses TRBV29-1 with TRBJ2-7; 13 bases map to TRBD2. The germline V gene has CDR1 SQVTM and CDR2 ANQGSEA. J gave up 3 bases and V 6 bases, and 2 bases lay outside the gene matches. CDR3 length: 13 amino acids. The sequenced part of the CDR3 DNA is TGCAGCGTCGGACTAGCGGGAGACTACGAG. This translates into CSVGLAGDYE. The entire CDR3 sequence reads CSVGLAGDYEQYF.

With respect to this clone: One junction end disagrees with the germline gene, perhaps due to a read error. This chain's CDR3 is CASSQRNIQYF. The covered CDR3 bases are TGCGCCAGCAGCCAACGGAACATT. The rearrangement uses TRBV4-2 and TRBJ2-4; no reliable D call. The read comes to an end 3 residues before the CDR3 does, leaving the germline J gene to fill in the end. This CDR3 has 11 amino acids. CDR1 is LGHNA and CDR2 is YNFKEQ in the germline V gene.